This T cell receptor beta chain came from a study of tumor and adjacent non-tumor tissue in lung cancer (dated by TCRdb to the late 2010s). About the investigation overall: By cancer type, the cohort comprised approximately 12 adenocarcinoma patients, 2 squamous cell carcinoma patients and 1 small cell lung cancer patient. Bulk TCRbeta repertoires were compared between lung tumor tissue and matched distant non-tumor lung tissue obtained from fewer than 18 lung cancer patients. Among the approximately 15 patients, ages ranged from roughly 30 to 76 years, some 10 were men and 5 were women, and disease was TNM stage I to III. Sequencing produced about 130,000,000 productive TCRbeta reads in total, an average of around 4.2 million reads per sample. For each patient, one tumor sample and one normal lung sample were taken, giving a few dozen paired specimens that underwent TCRbeta CDR3 sequencing.

Receptor libraries were prepared by multiplex PCR. The instrument given in TCRdb is Illumina HiSeq 2500. Following protocols modified from ARM-PCR, the researchers constructed TCRbeta libraries through three rounds of nested PCR with primers (Table S4). Before sequencing, PCR products in the 200-500 bp range were cut out of the gel and cleaned up using the QIAquick gel extraction kit. The source study handled its data this way. Reads were cleaned with Trimmomatic, merged with FLASH into complete CDR3 sequences, and assigned to V(D)J germline segments with MiTCR. Clonal diversity was calculated as the inverse Simpson's index using VDJtools. In-frame sequences without a premature stop codon were defined as productive reads. The public reads were quality trimmed at Q25 with fastp and then assembled into clones with MiXCR by TCRdb, keeping productive beta chains. Records with the same CDR3 protein are collapsed into one entry carrying the most frequent genes and DNA. The V and J calls here are based on TCRdb, not the publication. Across this sample there are approximately 75,000 distinct CDR3 sequences, with more than 60% seen only once. Over 9.5% of the sample is taken by the ten largest.

In the germline V gene, CDR1 corresponds to SGHAT and CDR2 to FQNNGV. The CDR3 spans 12 residues, from the cysteine through the phenylalanine. Only CDR3 DNA remains: 36 bases, in frame from the first base. Broader findings and caveats from the paper: Tumor tissue showed significantly higher TCR diversity (inverse Simpson) than normal lung tissue, at 431.37 vs 166.20 (P = 0.0075, Mann-Whitney U test). The cohort had only about 15 patients, and the authors noted that larger samples and more detailed clinical data are needed. Because peripheral blood was not sequenced, the blood TCRbeta repertoires of the lung cancer patients in the study went unexamined. The top 100 clones made up a significantly larger cumulative share of the repertoire in normal lung than in tumor tissue. Neither the sequencing platform nor unique molecular identifiers are mentioned in the methods. TCR diversity was significantly higher in younger patients, and greater tumor TCR diversity was associated with shorter overall survival and shorter disease-free survival.

RNA was isolated from bulk unsorted tissue, and RNA quality was assessed with a NanoDrop ND-1000 and an Agilent 2100. Donors were newly diagnosed lung cancer patients admitted for thoracic surgery in China between August and November 2014, without prior chemotherapy. Patients with previous radiotherapy or chemotherapy, or with another concurrent cancer, were excluded from the study. Surgical tissue pieces of about 1-2 cm3 were preserved in RNAlater solution and were kept at -80 degrees C until use. Comment on this clonotype: The target of this receptor is not known. One junction end disagrees with the germline gene, perhaps due to a read error.

The TCR was taken from a woman between 50 and 59 years old with non-small cell lung cancer. The chain is encoded by TRBV11-2 joined to TRBJ1-1; TRBD1 is a weak D gene call, 5 bases matching. Sequencing used lung tumor tissue. The CDR3 reads CASSLKGTHAFF. The nucleotides are TGTGCTAGCAGCTTAAAGGGGACTCATGCTTTCTTT.